This TCR beta chain was identified in a study of T cell responses to AZD1222 COVID-19 vaccine. Study-wide points: There were mostly white British donors and more females than males, and clonal diversity was possibly underestimated. Just five or six AZD1222 recipients were seropositive at baseline. Nearly half of the spike-specific TCRs reportedly recognize variant regions that carry no mutations.

The table came from immunoSEQ multiplex PCR; TCRdb's copy has only in-frame clones and leaves some out. Of about 83,000 clones in the sample, 75% to 95% were seen once. CDR3 length: 12 residues. The V and J ends lost 3 bases and 2 bases respectively, with 2 bases between them. Germline V gene data show CDR1 as LNHDA and CDR2 as SQIVND (reference sequence). To note about this clone: The antigen remains undetermined. This same CDR3 is encoded by further DNA sequences in the sample.

The material was peripheral blood, obtained 28 days after the second AZD1222 dose. The chain joins TRBV19 to TRBJ1-5, with D uncertain. The clonotype was recovered from an adult who received the AZD1222 COVID-19 vaccine. The CDR3 sequence: CASSIGNQPQHF. CDR3 in DNA: TGTGCCAGTAGTATTGGCAATCAGCCCCAGCATTTT.